This T cell receptor beta chain was obtained from a study of early T cells in non-severe SARS-CoV-2 infection. TCRdb re-derived calls from the 5' RACE reads in MiXCR, one entry per CDR3 protein. This sample has 30,000 to 40,000 distinct CDR3 sequences, with roughly 5.7% found just once. This clonotype was detected many times. Germline V gives CDR1 LGHDT, CDR2 YNNKEL (reference sequence). The CDR3 is 14 amino acids. Trimming left V 1 base short and J 6 bases short, with 10 bases between. This sequence originates from an adult who was a healthcare worker with PCR-confirmed SARS-CoV-2 infection or an uninfected control (not recorded which). The source material was whole blood. The V gene is TRBV3-1, the J gene TRBJ2-1; D may correspond to TRBD1 or TRBD2 (6 bases each). CDR3 sequence: CASSQGGGLNEQFF. CDR3 in DNA: TGTGCCAGCAGCCAAGGAGGGGGACTCAATGAGCAGTTCTTC.